A single sample gave rise to the 23 T cell receptor beta chains below, sequenced in a study of cytomegalovirus exposure and HLA in healthy donors. PCR involved 60 Vbeta and 13 Jbeta primers. Sequencing used immunoSEQ multiplex PCR; TCRdb keeps in-frame clones, though not all of them. The profile shows about 150,000 clones, roughly 87% of them singletons. The source material was PBMCs. Receptor source: a woman aged 40 to 49 in good health and CMV-seronegative.

The chain carries TRBV5-1 and TRBJ2-5; D might be TRBD2 (5 bases). With the DNA end fitting TRBJ2-7 better, the J assignment may be wrong. The germline V gene has CDR1 SGHRS and CDR2 YFSETQ. The CDR3 sequence is 14 residues long. The CDR3: CASSSPSSSNEQYF. The CDR3 nucleotides read TGCGCCAGCAGCTCACCTTCTTCTAGCAACGAGCAGTACTTC.

The CDR3: CAISGRQGASGELFF. CDR3 nucleotide sequence: TGTGCCATCAGTGGGCGACAGGGGGCTTCCGGGGAGCTGTTTTTT. This chain joins TRBV10-3 and TRBJ2-2, with 10 bases fitting TRBD1. This CDR3 has 15 residues. CDR1 and CDR2 (germline): ENHRY, SYGVKD. J lost 6 bases, V lost 4 bases, and 5 bases had no gene match.

A remark on this clone: A junction boundary mismatches the germline segment, possibly from a read error. The J gene is TRBJ2-5, the V gene TRBV5-1, with 8 bases identical to TRBD2. Looked up from germline, CDR1 is SGHRS and CDR2 is YFSETQ. This CDR3 comprises 15 residues. CDR3 sequence: CASRIAGGSPETRYF. For the CDR3, the DNA is TGCGCCAGCAGAATTGCGGGAGGATCCCCGGAGACCCGGTACTTC. The entire variable domain, with the rest obtained from reference TRBV5-1 and TRBJ2-5, is as follows: KAGVTQTPRYLIKTRGQQVTLSCSPISGHRSVSWYQQTPGQGLQFLFEYFSETQRNKGNFPGRFSGRQFSNSRSEMNVSTLELGDSALYLCASRIAGGSPETRYFGPGTRLLVL.

V usage is TRBV6-1 and J usage is TRBJ1-2, with D perhaps TRBD1 (5 bases). V dropped 3 bases and J dropped 4 bases, with 15 bases sitting between them. From germline, CDR1 is MNHNS and CDR2 SASEGT. This CDR3 has 15 residues. CDR3 region: CASSDGGGVVYGYTF. The CDR3 nucleotides are TGTGCCAGCAGTGATGGGGGGGGTGTGGTCTATGGCTACACCTTC.

The chain combines TRBV4-1 with TRBJ1-3, with unresolved D. The V end lost 5 bases, the J end lost 3 bases, and 8 bases lay between the germline ends. CDR1 MGHRA and CDR2 YSYEKL come from the germline V gene. This CDR3 has 13 residues. The CDR3: CASSWGGGNTIYF. For the CDR3, the DNA is TGCGCCAGCAGCTGGGGAGGTGGAAACACCATATATTTT.

Only a few counts were recorded for this clone. The J gene is TRBJ1-5, the V gene TRBV18; the D is unclear. This CDR3 is 15 amino acids long. Per the germline V gene, CDR1 is KGHSH and CDR2 is LQKENI. The V end was cut by 2 bases, the J end by 1 base, with 9 bases between. CDR3 amino acids: CASSPLGGSNQPQHF. The CDR3 nucleotides are TGTGCCAGCTCACCATTGGGAGGGAGCAATCAGCCCCAGCATTTT.

V gene TRBV9 combines with J gene TRBJ2-1, with 7 nucleotides matching TRBD2. Germline CDR1 is SGDLS and CDR2 is YYNGEE. The CDR3 has 15 residues. Trimming cost V 0 bases and J 8 bases; bases outside gene matches: 8. The DNA of the CDR3 is TGTGCCAGCAGCGTAGGTTGGGAGGGATGGGATGAGCAGTTCTTC. This translates into CASSVGWEGWDEQFF.

The chain has TRBV6-5 and TRBJ2-1, with 7 bases identical to TRBD2. Germline CDR1 reads MNHEY; CDR2 reads SVGAGI. The J segment lost 5 bases and the V segment lost 2 bases, leaving 6 bases of the junction unmatched. The CDR3 runs 15 residues. The CDR3 region is CASSYGRAMHNEQFF. DNA for the CDR3: TGTGCCAGCAGTTACGGGAGGGCCATGCACAATGAGCAGTTCTTC.

This chain's CDR3 is CASLKLRRETQYF. The CDR3 DNA reads TGTGCCAGCCTAAAGCTACGGAGAGAGACCCAGTACTTC. The genes are TRBV6-1 and TRBJ2-5, with unresolved D. Per germline, CDR1 MNHNS and CDR2 SASEGT. V was clipped by 8 bases and J by 4 bases, with 14 bases between them. CDR3 length equals 13 residues.

This chain joins TRBV6-1 and TRBJ2-7; 9 nucleotides agree with TRBD2. This CDR3 is built from 15 residues. Looked up from germline, CDR1 is MNHNS and CDR2 is SASEGT. J gave up 4 bases and V 6 bases, and 10 bases lay outside the gene matches. CDR3 in amino acids: CASRAEVAGAYEQYF. CDR3 DNA sequence: TGTGCCAGCAGGGCCGAAGTAGCGGGAGCGTACGAGCAGTACTTC.

The J gene is TRBJ1-2, the V gene TRBV7-9; D is unresolved. Germline V gene lookup returns CDR1 SEHNR and CDR2 FQNEAQ (reference sequence). Trimming took 1 base from V and 4 from J, leaving 7 bases between them. The length of the CDR3 is 13 residues. The CDR3 here is CASSLVATYGYTF. In nucleotides, the CDR3 is TGTGCCAGCAGCTTAGTAGCAACCTATGGCTACACCTTC.

The chain is built from TRBV13 and TRBJ1-1; D not certain. This CDR3 spans 13 amino acids. V was cut by 4 bases and J by 2 bases, with 8 bases left in between. Germline V gives CDR1 PRHDT, CDR2 FYEKMQ (reference sequence). The CDR3 loop is CASSSELNTEAFF. CDR3 DNA: TGTGCCAGCAGCTCCGAACTAAACACTGAAGCTTTCTTT.

This chain links TRBV6-1 with TRBJ2-5; D is possibly TRBD1 (5 bases). The germline V gene has CDR1 MNHNS and CDR2 SASEGT. The CDR3 contains 13 residues. The germline V and J ends were trimmed by 7 bases and 3 bases, with 12 bases remaining between them. The CDR3 reads CASIVSGKETQYF. In DNA, the CDR3 is TGTGCCAGCATAGTTTCAGGGAAAGAGACCCAGTACTTC.

There are a few counts of this clone. The chain couples TRBV4-1 to TRBJ2-1; 10 positions agree with TRBD1. Germline lookup yields CDR1 MGHRA and CDR2 YSYEKL. CDR3 length: 17 amino acids. V lost 7 bases, J lost 8 bases, and 17 bases stayed unmatched. The DNA of the CDR3 is TGCGCCAGCACCCCTACCGGGACAGGGGTTACGGGCCATGAGCAGTTCTTC. This translates into CASTPTGTGVTGHEQFF.

This chain connects TRBV5-1 to TRBJ2-5; D remains unclear. CDR1 and CDR2 from the germline V gene are SGHRS and YFSETQ. The CDR3 loop spans 13 amino acids. The germline V and J ends were trimmed by 0 bases and 5 bases, with 8 bases remaining between them. The CDR3 reads CASSLEPFETQYF. The CDR3 region has the DNA TGCGCCAGCAGCTTGGAGCCCTTCGAGACCCAGTACTTC.

This rearrangement joins TRBV5-1 to TRBJ1-2; D unclear. Germline-derived CDR1 and CDR2 are SGHRS and YFSETQ. V dropped 0 bases and J dropped 0 bases, with 9 bases sitting between them. This CDR3 region has 15 residues. The CDR3 region is CASSLGHTSNYGYTF. The CDR3 nucleotides read TGCGCCAGCAGCTTGGGACACACCTCTAACTATGGCTACACCTTC.

The V and J genes are TRBV5-1 and TRBJ2-1, with D perhaps TRBD2 (5 bases). The CDR3 covers 15 residues. Germline V gives CDR1 SGHRS, CDR2 YFSETQ. V dropped 0 bases and J dropped 7 bases, with 14 bases sitting between them. The DNA for the CDR3 is TGCGCCAGCAGCTTGGCCGGGAACCCGTCGAATGAGCAGTTCTTC. This translates into CASSLAGNPSNEQFF.

The V and J genes are TRBV7-2 and TRBJ2-7; D is unresolved. The V and J ends lost 6 bases and 6 bases respectively, with 9 bases between them. This CDR3 comprises 11 residues. CDR1 is SGHTA and CDR2 is FQGNSA in the germline V gene. CDR3: CASSRSAEQYF. In DNA, the CDR3 is TGTGCCAGCAGTCGGAGCGCCGAGCAGTACTTC.

The rearrangement joins TRBV7-3 to TRBJ2-1; 7 positions agree with TRBD2. Germline V gene data show CDR1 as SGHTA and CDR2 as FQGTGA. The CDR3 spans 15 residues. J lost 4 bases, V lost 2 bases, and 5 bases had no gene match. The CDR3 region is CASSLGLVHYNEQFF. The CDR3 nucleotides are TGTGCCAGCAGCTTAGGACTAGTTCATTACAATGAGCAGTTCTTC.

The V call is TRBV5-4, the J call TRBJ2-5, with D possibly matching TRBD2 (6 bases). The J call may be mistaken, given a closer DNA end match to TRBJ2-7. Looked up from germline, CDR1 is SGHNT and CDR2 is YYREEE (reference sequence). This CDR3 has 15 residues. The CDR3 coding sequence is TGTGCCAGCAGCTTGGGGAGGGCGAGCTCCTACGAGCAGTACTTC. It yields the protein CASSLGRASSYEQYF.

The chain employs TRBV2 and TRBJ2-3; TRBD2 might be the D (6 bases). The CDR3 consists of 16 residues. The germline gives CDR1 SNHLY, CDR2 FYNNEI. Trimming took off 5 bases at V and 4 bases at J, with 19 bases between the two ends. This CDR3 reads CASSQTPPGGADTQYF. CDR3 DNA: TGTGCCAGCAGTCAAACACCCCCCGGGGGTGCAGATACGCAGTATTTT.

This chain joins TRBV4-1 and TRBJ1-5, with TRBD1 matching 8 bases. This CDR3 is built from 18 residues. Looked up from germline, CDR1 is MGHRA and CDR2 is YSYEKL. The junction had 10 bases not matched to a gene; V was cut back by 3 bases and J by 0 bases. CDR3 nucleotides: TGCGCCAGCAGCCACCCAAAGGGAGGACAGGGTAGCAATCAGCCCCAGCATTTT. The encoded protein is CASSHPKGGQGSNQPQHF.

Comment on this clone: One end of the junction is discordant with germline, which a read error may explain. The chain has TRBV7-9 and TRBJ2-7; the D is unclear. CDR3 length equals 11 residues. Germline V CDR1 and CDR2: SEHNR, FQNEAQ (reference sequence). The CDR3 DNA follows: TGTTCCAGCAGCTTATTTAACGAGCAGTACTTC. Encoded protein: CSSSLFNEQYF.